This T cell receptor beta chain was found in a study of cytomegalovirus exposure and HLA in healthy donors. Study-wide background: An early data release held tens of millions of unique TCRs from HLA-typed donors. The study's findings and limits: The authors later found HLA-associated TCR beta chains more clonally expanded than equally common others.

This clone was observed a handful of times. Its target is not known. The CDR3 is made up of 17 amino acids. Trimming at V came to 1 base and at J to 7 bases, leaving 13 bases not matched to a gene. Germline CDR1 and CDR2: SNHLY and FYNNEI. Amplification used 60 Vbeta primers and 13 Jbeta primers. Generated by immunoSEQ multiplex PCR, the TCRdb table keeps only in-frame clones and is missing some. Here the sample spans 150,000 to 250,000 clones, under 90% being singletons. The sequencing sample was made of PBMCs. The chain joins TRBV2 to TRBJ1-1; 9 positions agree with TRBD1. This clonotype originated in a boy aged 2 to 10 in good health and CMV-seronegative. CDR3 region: CASSEVLGGQGLLEAFF. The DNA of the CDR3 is TGTGCCAGCAGTGAAGTGTTAGGGGGACAGGGCCTACTTGAAGCTTTCTTT.